This T cell receptor (beta chain) was retrieved from a study of T cells in Graves' hyperthyroidism and ophthalmopathy. Study results and limitations: The model's output predicted ophthalmopathy at a median of roughly 6.9 months prior to onset.

The authors took PBMCs from 9.5 to 10 ml fresh peripheral blood. Ten or more counts support this clonotype. Its antigen remains unknown. V lost 6 bases to trimming and J lost 8 bases, with 22 bases between them. The CDR3 runs to 15 residues. Amplification of TCR beta CDR3 regions was performed using RNA transcripts as template. During a first-round RT-PCR of the TCR CDR3, the HTBI primer set was used. Each CDR3 protein is one row after TCRdb ran MiXCR on the multiplex PCR reads. The sample shows some 690,000 distinct CDR3 sequences, 15% to 20% of them seen only once. The clonotype comes from a man aged 50-59 years with Graves' hyperthyroidism. V usage is TRBV12-3 or TRBV12-4 and J usage is TRBJ1-1; unclear D gene. Sequencing was carried out using blood. In DNA form, the CDR3 reads TGTGCCAGCAGCACCCCTCGGATCTCTCGGGCGGAAGCTTTCTTT. This translates into CASSTPRISRAEAFF.